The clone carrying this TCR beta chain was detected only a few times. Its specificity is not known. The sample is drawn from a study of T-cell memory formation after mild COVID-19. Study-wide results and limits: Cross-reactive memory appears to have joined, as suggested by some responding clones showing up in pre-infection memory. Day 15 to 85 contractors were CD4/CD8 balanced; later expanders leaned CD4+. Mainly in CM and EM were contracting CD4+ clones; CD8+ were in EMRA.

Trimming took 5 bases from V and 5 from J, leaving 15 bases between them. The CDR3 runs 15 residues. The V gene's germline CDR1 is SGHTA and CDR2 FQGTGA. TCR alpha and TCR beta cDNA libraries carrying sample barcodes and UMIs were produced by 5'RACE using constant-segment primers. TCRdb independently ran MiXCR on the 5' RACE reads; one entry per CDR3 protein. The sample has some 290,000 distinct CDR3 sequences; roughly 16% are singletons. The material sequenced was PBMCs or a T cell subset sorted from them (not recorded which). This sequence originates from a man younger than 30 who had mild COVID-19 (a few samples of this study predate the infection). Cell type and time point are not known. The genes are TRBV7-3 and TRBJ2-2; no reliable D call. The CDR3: CASSRNRPGTGELFF. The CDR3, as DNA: TGTGCCAGCAGCCGAAATAGACCTGGTACCGGGGAGCTGTTTTTT.